This TCR beta chain was obtained from a study of OX40 agonist ivuxolimab in advanced cancers. This clone was picked up a small number of times. Antigen unknown. Whole-study results and caveats: Blood T cells, both CD4+ and CD8+, expanded clonally by week 6 at 0.1 to 3.0 mg/kg.

Germline V gene data show CDR1 as MNHEY and CDR2 as SMNVEV (reference sequence). CDR3 size: 15 residues. The V and J ends lost 3 bases and 2 bases, in that order; junction bases with no gene match: 6. This table comes from immunoSEQ multiplex PCR, and its TCRdb copy is limited to in-frame clones, with some not included. Of roughly 18,000 clones in the sample, more than 75% were seen once. The sample in question was CD4+ or CD8+ T cells sorted from blood, obtained in a trial of the OX40 agonist ivuxolimab. The chain uses TRBV27 and TRBJ2-7; 8 nucleotides match TRBD1. This receptor was identified in an adult with an advanced solid tumor such as melanoma, head and neck, liver or kidney cancer. The DNA for the CDR3 is TGTGCCAGCAGTTTGGGGACAGGCCGACCCTACGAGCAGTACTTC. Its translation is CASSLGTGRPYEQYF.